Each of the 11 T cell receptor beta chains below was sequenced from the same sample in a study of follicular helper T cells after annual influenza vaccination (dated by TCRdb to between 2016 and 2019). The time point label corresponds to: 2014-2015 season, pre-vaccination. The library was generated by the immunoSEQ multiplex PCR assay. Sourced from immuneACCESS, this table was stored by TCRdb with only in-frame sequences that have V and J called. A share of the clones is absent; for the studies checked, an unresolved V gene accounts for under half, and the remainder has no known explanation. Recorded for this sample are 28,000 or so clones; around 80% of them occurred a single time. The ten largest account for 1% to 1.5% of the sample. The sample was CXCR5+ CD38- circulating T follicular helper cells from blood, taken on the day of influenza vaccination. The cell subset or site label here, explained by the study, means: circulating Tfh, non-naive CD4+CXCR5+PD-1+ (ICOS+CD38+ or ICOS-CD38-). The receptors stem from an adult who received the influenza vaccine.

The rearrangement links TRBV30 to TRBJ1-2, with D unclear. Per the germline V gene, CDR1 is GTSNPN and CDR2 is SVGIG (reference sequence). The CDR3 totals 12 residues. Trimming left V 0 bases short and J 4 bases short, with 6 bases between. The CDR3 spells CAWSVTVYGYTF. The CDR3 DNA is TGTGCCTGGAGTGTAACAGTCTATGGCTACACCTTC.

V and J are TRBV27 and TRBJ2-1; D is unresolved. CDR1 is MNHEY, CDR2 SMNVEV, per germline (reference sequence). Trimming removed 5 bases from V and 0 bases from J, with 11 bases in between. The CDR3 has 15 amino acids. The CDR3 here is CASSLSPSSYNEQFF. The CDR3, as DNA: TGTGCCAGCAGTCTGAGCCCTAGCTCCTACAATGAGCAGTTCTTC.

The chain recombines TRBV4-2 with TRBJ2-2; 7 nucleotides match TRBD1. Losses at the gene ends were 6 bases for V and 2 bases for J; bases not matched to a gene: 6. This CDR3 has 15 residues. From germline, CDR1 is LGHNA and CDR2 YNFKEQ. The CDR3 region is CASRTGQINTGELFF. For the CDR3, the DNA is TGTGCCAGCAGAACGGGACAGATCAACACCGGGGAGCTGTTTTTT.

The gene calls are TRBV30 and TRBJ2-5, with TRBD2 matching 12 bases. CDR1 is GTSNPN and CDR2 is SVGIG in the germline V gene (reference sequence). CDR3 length: 15 residues. J was trimmed by 2 bases and V by 7 bases; bases with no gene match: 8. The CDR3 reads CALTSGSARQETQYF. CDR3 DNA: TGTGCCTTGACTAGCGGGAGTGCGCGTCAAGAGACCCAGTACTTC.

The chain couples TRBV14 to TRBJ2-1; maybe TRBD2 (7 bases). Germline V gene data show CDR1 as SGHDN and CDR2 as FVKESK. The V and J ends lost 4 bases and 4 bases respectively, with 11 bases between them. This CDR3 is 14 amino acids long. The CDR3 here is CASSLGGPYNEQFF. The CDR3 nucleotides are TGTGCCAGCAGCCTCGGGGGGCCTTACAATGAGCAGTTCTTC.

V is TRBV5-4 and J is TRBJ1-4; the match to TRBD1 covers 10 bases. V dropped 3 bases and J dropped 7; count of bases not matched to a gene: 9. The germline gives CDR1 SGHNT, CDR2 YYREEE (reference sequence). The CDR3 is 16 amino acids. The CDR3 region is CASSSGTGAGSEKLFF. The CDR3 DNA reads as TGTGCCAGCAGCTCGGGGACAGGGGCAGGGAGTGAAAAACTGTTTTTT.

The chain links TRBV14 to TRBJ2-1, with TRBD1 identical over 9 bases. The CDR3 sequence is 16 residues long. In germline, CDR1 is SGHDN, CDR2 FVKESK. The trim removed 2 bases at V and 4 bases at J, leaving 6 bases unmatched. The CDR3 reads CASSQPGTGPYNEQFF. Here the CDR3 DNA reads TGTGCCAGCAGCCAACCCGGGACAGGGCCTTACAATGAGCAGTTCTTC.

The chain carries TRBV28 and TRBJ1-2; weak D call: TRBD1 (6 bases). Germline assignment: CDR1 MDHEN and CDR2 SYDVKM. This CDR3 is built from 12 residues. V shed 8 bases and J shed 4 bases, with 11 bases lying between them. The CDR3 DNA reads as TGTGCCAGCCAGAGGGGGGGCTATGGCTACACCTTC. Protein: CASQRGGYGYTF.

This chain links TRBV29-1 with TRBJ2-1, with D unresolved. This CDR3 region has 16 residues. Between the trimmed V and J ends, which lost 0 bases and 4 bases, there was a span of 16 bases. Germline loops: CDR1 SQVTM, CDR2 ANQGSEA. The CDR3 region is CSVEDPQHTRYNEQFF. CDR3 bases: TGCAGCGTTGAAGATCCGCAACATACCCGTTACAATGAGCAGTTCTTC.

Written as DNA, the CDR3 is TGTGCCAGCAGCCCGGGAAGGGCCGATGGCTACACCTTC. It specifies CASSPGRADGYTF. The chain recombines TRBV6-5 with TRBJ1-2; no definite D call. V was cut by 6 bases and J by 6 bases, with 14 bases left in between. The CDR3 is 13 residues long. CDR1 and CDR2 (germline): MNHEY, SVGAGI.

Only a few counts were recorded for this clone. CDR3 in amino acids: CAISERQGWYGYTF. The CDR3 DNA sequence: TGTGCCATCAGTGAGCGACAGGGGTGGTATGGCTACACCTTC. The chain uses TRBV10-3 and TRBJ1-2; 8 nucleotides line up with TRBD1. This CDR3 is 14 amino acids long. Unmatched junction bases numbered 4, after V lost 2 bases and J lost 5 bases. Per the germline V gene, CDR1 is ENHRY and CDR2 is SYGVKD.